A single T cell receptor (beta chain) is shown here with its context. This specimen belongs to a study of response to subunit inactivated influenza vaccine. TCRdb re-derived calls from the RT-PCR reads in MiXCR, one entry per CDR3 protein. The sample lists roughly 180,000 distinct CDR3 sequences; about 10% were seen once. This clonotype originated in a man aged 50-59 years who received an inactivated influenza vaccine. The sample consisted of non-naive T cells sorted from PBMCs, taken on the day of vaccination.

The CDR3 sequence: CASSKAGAPNEQFF. CDR3 bases: TGTGCCAGCAGTAAAGCGGGGGCCCCGAATGAGCAGTTCTTC. J is TRBJ2-1 and V is TRBV12-3 or TRBV12-4; 8 nucleotides line up with TRBD2. Trimming at V came to 5 bases and at J to 7 bases, leaving 7 bases not matched to a gene. This CDR3 contains 14 residues.